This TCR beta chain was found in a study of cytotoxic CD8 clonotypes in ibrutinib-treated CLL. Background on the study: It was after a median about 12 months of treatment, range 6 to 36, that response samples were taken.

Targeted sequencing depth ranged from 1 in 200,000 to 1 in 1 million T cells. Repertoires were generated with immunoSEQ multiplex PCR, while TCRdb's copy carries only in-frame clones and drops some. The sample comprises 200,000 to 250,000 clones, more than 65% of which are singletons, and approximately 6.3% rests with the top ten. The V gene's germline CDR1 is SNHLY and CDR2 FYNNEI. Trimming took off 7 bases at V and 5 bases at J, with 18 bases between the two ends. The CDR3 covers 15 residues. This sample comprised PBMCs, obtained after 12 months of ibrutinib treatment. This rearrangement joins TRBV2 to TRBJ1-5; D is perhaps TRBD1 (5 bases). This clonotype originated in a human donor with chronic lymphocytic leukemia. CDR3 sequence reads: CASIPGGTRDQPQHF. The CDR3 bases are TGTGCCAGCATTCCCGGGGGGACTAGGGATCAGCCCCAGCATTTT.